The present entry profiles one T cell receptor (beta chain) with its context. At one end, the junction sequence differs from germline, possibly due to a read error. TCRdb recomputed calls from the 5' RACE reads with MiXCR, one row per CDR3 protein. The sample holds 25,000 to 35,000 distinct CDR3 sequences, over 12% seen once. Germline V gene data show CDR1 as SGHRS and CDR2 as YFSETQ. The CDR3 has 17 amino acids. The data are from a study of neurological immune-mediated disorders. The chain joins TRBV5-1 to TRBJ1-1, with 12 nucleotides matching TRBD1. The receptor was derived from a man in his sixties or seventies in good health. Sequencing was carried out using PBMCs. CDR3 sequence (DNA): TGTGCCAACAGTTTCGCCGGGACAGGGGGCGCTTGGGCTGAAGCTTTCTTT. Translation gives CANSFAGTGGAWAEAFF.